These T cell receptor beta chains were read from a single sample in a study of blood T cell repertoires in COVID-19. The assay was immunoSEQ multiplex PCR, and TCRdb's table has in-frame clones only and misses some. The sample holds about 13,000 clones, approximately 91% seen once. The sequenced material came from peripheral blood. The receptors derive from a human donor in a cohort sampled during active COVID-19. Both conserved end residues are trimmed from each CDR3. D genes are given only for firm matches.

D gene,J gene,V gene,CDR3 protein
TRBD2,TRBJ2-2,TRBV11-2,ASSLDPVGGATGELF
NA,TRBJ1-1,TRBV10-3,AIRRTEADTEAF
TRBD2,TRBJ2-7,TRBV6-2/TRBV6-3,ASSYLRGLARYEQY
NA,TRBJ1-1,TRBV5-4,ASSSGQFLSSEAF
TRBD1,TRBJ1-1,TRBV28,ASSLPGQGGTEAF
TRBD2,TRBJ2-7,TRBV6-2/TRBV6-3,ASSYLTGGDARYEQY
NA,TRBJ1-2,TRBV7-2,ASSLIGGIGYT
TRBD2,TRBJ2-3,TRBV10-3,AISATSGISTDTQY
TRBD2,TRBJ2-1,TRBV29-1,SAWTSGNNEQF
NA,TRBJ2-4,TRBV5-1,ASSLQPDRGQY
TRBD2,TRBJ2-7,TRBV11-2,ASSLVRLAGNEQY
TRBD1,TRBJ1-5,TRBV30,AWSEGDRAYQPQH
TRBD2,TRBJ2-2,TRBV30,AWSPLAGGVTGELF
TRBD2,TRBJ2-5,TRBV12-3/TRBV12-4,ASSFREAQY
NA,TRBJ1-1,TRBV18,ASSPGGAAEAF
NA,TRBJ1-1,TRBV28,ASSLWEGSTEAF
TRBD2,TRBJ2-1,TRBV19,ASSSGTSGATEQF
TRBD1,TRBJ2-5,TRBV5-1,ASSLQGGRREETQY
TRBD2,TRBJ2-7,TRBV2,ASSVLGGYYEQY
TRBD1,TRBJ2-4,TRBV3-1/TRBV3-2,ASSQTGLENIQY
NA,TRBJ1-1,TRBV5-4,ASSGGGGLFEAF
NA,TRBJ2-4,TRBV6-6,ASSTGEGWY